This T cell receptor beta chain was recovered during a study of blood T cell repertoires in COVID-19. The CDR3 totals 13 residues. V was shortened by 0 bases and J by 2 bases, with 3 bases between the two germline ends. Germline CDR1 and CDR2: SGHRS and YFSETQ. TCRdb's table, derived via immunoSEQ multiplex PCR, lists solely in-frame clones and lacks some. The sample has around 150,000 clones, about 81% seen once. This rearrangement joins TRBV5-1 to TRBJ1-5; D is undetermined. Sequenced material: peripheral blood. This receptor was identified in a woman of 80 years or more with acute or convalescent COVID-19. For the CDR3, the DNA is TGCGCCAGCAGCTTGGAGCGCAATCAGCCCCAGCATTTT. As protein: CASSLERNQPQHF.